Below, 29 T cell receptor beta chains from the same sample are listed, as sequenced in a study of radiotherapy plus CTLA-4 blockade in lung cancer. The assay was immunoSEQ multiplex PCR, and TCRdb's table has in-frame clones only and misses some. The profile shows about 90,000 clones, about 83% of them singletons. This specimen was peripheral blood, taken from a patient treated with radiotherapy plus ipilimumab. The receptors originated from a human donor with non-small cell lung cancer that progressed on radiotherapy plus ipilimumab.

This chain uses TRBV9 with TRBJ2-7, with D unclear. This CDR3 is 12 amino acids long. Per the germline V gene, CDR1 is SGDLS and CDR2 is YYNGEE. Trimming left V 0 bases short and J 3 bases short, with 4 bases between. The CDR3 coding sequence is TGTGCCAGCAGCGTAGGGGGCTACGAGCAGTACTTC. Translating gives CASSVGGYEQYF.

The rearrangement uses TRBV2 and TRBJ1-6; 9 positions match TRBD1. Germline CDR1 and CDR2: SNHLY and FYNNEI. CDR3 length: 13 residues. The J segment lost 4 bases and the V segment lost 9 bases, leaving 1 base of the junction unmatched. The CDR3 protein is CASGQGYNSPLHF. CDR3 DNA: TGTGCCAGTGGACAGGGGTATAATTCACCCCTCCACTTT.

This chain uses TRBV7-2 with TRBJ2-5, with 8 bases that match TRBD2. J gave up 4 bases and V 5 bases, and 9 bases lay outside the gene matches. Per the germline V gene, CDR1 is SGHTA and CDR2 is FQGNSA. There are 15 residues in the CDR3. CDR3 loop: CASSPGLAGRETQYF. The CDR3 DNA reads TGTGCCAGCAGCCCGGGTTTAGCGGGGAGAGAGACCCAGTACTTC.

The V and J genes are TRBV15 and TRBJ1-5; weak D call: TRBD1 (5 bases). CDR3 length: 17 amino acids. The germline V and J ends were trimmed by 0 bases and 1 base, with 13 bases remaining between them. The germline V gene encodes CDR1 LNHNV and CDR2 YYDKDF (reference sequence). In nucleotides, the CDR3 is TGTGCCACCAGCAGAGATCGGCAGGGTGCGAGCAATCAGCCCCAGCATTTT. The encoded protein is CATSRDRQGASNQPQHF.

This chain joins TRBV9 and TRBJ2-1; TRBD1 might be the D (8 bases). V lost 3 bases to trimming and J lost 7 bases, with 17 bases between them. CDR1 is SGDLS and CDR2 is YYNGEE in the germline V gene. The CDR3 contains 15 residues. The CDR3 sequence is CASSGGGTGVNEQFF. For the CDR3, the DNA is TGTGCCAGCAGCGGGGGAGGGACAGGAGTAAATGAGCAGTTCTTC.

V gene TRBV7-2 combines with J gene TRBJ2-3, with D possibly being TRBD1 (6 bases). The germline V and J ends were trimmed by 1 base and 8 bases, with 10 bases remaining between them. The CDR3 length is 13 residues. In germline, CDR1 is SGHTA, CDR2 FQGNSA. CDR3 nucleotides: TGTGCCAGCAGCTTAGTACAGGGTGGTACGCAGTATTTT. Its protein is CASSLVQGGTQYF.

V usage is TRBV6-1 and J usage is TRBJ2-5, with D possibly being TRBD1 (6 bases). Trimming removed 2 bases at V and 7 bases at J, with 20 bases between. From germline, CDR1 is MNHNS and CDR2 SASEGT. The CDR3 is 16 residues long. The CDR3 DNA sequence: TGTGCCAGCAGTGAACGGCAACAGGGAAGCGGAGTGACCCAGTACTTC. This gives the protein CASSERQQGSGVTQYF.

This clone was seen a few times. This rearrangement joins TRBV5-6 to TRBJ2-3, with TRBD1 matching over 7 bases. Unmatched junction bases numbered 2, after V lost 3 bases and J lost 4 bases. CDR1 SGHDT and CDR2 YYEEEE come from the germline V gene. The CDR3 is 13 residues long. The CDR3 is CASSSDRSDTQYF. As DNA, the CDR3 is TGTGCCAGCAGCTCGGACAGGTCAGATACGCAGTATTTT.

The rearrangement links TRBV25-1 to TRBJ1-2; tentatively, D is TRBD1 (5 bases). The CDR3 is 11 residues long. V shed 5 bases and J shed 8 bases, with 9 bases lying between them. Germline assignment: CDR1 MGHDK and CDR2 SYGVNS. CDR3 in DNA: TGTGCCAGCAGTCGTGGGGACGGCTACACCTTC. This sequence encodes CASSRGDGYTF.

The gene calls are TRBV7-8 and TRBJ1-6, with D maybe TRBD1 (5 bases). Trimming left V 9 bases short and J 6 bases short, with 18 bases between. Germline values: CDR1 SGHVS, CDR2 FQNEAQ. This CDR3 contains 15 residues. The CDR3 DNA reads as TGTGCCAGTATCCGTGACGGGGGGATTAATTCACCCCTCCACTTT. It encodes CASIRDGGINSPLHF.

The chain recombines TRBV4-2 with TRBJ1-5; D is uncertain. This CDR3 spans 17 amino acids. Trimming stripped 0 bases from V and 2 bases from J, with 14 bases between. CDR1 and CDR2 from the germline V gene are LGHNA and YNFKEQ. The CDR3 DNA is TGTGCCAGCAGCCAAGACGACCCCTGGGTTGGCAATCAGCCCCAGCATTTT. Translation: CASSQDDPWVGNQPQHF.

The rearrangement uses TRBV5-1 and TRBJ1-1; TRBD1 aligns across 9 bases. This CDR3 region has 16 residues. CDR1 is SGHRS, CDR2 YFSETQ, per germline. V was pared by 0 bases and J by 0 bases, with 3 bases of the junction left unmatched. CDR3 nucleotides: TGCGCCAGCAGCTTGGCCGGACAGGGGTTGAACACTGAAGCTTTCTTT. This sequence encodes CASSLAGQGLNTEAFF.

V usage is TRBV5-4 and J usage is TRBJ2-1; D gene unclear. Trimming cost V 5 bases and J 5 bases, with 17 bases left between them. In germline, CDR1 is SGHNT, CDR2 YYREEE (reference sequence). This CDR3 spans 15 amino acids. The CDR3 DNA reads TGTGCCAGCAGGGCAGGCTCGGCTGGTGACAATGAGCAGTTCTTC. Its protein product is CASRAGSAGDNEQFF. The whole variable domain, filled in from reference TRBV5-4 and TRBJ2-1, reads ETGVTQSPTHLIKTRGQQVTLRCSSQSGHNTVSWYQQALGQGPQFIFQYYREEENGRGNFPPRFSGLQFPNYSSELNVNALELDDSALYLCASRAGSAGDNEQFFGPGTRLTVL.

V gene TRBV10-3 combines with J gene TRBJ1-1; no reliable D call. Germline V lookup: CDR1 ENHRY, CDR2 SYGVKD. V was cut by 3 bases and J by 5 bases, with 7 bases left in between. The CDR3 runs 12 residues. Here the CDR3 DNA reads TGTGCCATCAGTGATGAGATTACTGAAGCTTTCTTT. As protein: CAISDEITEAFF.

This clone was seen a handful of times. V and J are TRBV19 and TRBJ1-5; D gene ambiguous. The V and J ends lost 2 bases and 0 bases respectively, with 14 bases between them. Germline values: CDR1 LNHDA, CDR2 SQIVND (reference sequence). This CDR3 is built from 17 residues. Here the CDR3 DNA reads TGTGCCAGTAGTATAAGAGGGTACGCCTATAGCAATCAGCCCCAGCATTTT. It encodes CASSIRGYAYSNQPQHF.

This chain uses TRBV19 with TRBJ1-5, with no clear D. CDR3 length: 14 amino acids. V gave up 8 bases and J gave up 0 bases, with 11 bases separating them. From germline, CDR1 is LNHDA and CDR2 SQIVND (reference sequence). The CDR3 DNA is TGTGCCAGTTCAGGCCGATATAGCAATCAGCCCCAGCATTTT. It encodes CASSGRYSNQPQHF.

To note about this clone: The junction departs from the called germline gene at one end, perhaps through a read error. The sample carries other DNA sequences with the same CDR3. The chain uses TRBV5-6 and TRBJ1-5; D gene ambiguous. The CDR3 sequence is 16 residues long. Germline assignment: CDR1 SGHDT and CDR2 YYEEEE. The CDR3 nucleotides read TGCGCCAGCAGCTTTAGATCGACCGGTGGCAATCAGCCCCAGCATTTT. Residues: CASSFRSTGGNQPQHF.

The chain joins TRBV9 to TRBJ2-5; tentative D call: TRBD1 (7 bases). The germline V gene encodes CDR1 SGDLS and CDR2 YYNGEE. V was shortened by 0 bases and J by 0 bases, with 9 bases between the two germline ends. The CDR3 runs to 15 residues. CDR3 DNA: TGTGCCAGCAGCGTAGGCGGGACAGACCAAGAGACCCAGTACTTC. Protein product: CASSVGGTDQETQYF.

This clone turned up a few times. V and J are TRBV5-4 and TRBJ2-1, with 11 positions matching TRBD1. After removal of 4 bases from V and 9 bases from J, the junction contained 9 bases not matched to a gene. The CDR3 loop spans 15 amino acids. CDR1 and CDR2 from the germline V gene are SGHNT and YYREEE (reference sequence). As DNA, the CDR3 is TGTGCCAGCAGCCTGGGGACAGGGGGTTGGTTTGAGCAGTTCTTC. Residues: CASSLGTGGWFEQFF.

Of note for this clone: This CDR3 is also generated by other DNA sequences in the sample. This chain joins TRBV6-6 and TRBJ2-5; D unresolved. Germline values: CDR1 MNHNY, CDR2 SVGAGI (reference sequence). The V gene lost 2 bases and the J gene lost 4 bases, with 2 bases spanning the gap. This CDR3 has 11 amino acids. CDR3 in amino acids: CASSYGETQYF. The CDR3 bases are TGTGCCAGCAGTTACGGAGAGACCCAGTACTTC.

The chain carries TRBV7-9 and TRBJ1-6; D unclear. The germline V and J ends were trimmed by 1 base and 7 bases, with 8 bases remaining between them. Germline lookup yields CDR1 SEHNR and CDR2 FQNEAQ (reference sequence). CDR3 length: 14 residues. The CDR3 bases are TGTGCCAGCAGCTTAGGTACAGACAATTCACCCCTCCACTTT. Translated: CASSLGTDNSPLHF.

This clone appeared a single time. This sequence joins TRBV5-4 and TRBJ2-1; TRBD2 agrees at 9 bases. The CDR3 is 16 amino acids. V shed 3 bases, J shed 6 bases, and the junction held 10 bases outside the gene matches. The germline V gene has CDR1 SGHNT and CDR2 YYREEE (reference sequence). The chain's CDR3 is CASSSGAGGQFNEQFF. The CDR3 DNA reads TGTGCCAGCAGCTCGGGCGCGGGGGGGCAGTTCAATGAGCAGTTCTTC.

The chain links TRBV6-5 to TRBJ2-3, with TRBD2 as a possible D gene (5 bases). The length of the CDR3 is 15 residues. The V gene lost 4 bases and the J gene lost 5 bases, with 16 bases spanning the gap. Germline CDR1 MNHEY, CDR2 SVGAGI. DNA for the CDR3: TGTGCCAGCAGTTTTCGCCACCTAGGAGGAGATACGCAGTATTTT. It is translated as CASSFRHLGGDTQYF.

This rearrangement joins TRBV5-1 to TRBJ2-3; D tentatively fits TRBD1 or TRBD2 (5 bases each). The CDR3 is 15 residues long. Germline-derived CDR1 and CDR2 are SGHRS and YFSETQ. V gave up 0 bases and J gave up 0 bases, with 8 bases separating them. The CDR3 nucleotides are TGCGCCAGCAGCTTGGCGGGACCTAGCACAGATACGCAGTATTTT. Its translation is CASSLAGPSTDTQYF. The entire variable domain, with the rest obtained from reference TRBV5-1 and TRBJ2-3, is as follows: KAGVTQTPRYLIKTRGQQVTLSCSPISGHRSVSWYQQTPGQGLQFLFEYFSETQRNKGNFPGRFSGRQFSNSRSEMNVSTLELGDSALYLCASSLAGPSTDTQYFGPGTRLTVL.

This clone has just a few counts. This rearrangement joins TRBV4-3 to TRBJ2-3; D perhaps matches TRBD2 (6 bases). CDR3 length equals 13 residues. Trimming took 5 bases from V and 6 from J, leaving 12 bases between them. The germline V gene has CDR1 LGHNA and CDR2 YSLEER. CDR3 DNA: TGCGCCAGCAGCTCCTCCCTAGCGGATACGCAGTATTTT. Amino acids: CASSSSLADTQYF.

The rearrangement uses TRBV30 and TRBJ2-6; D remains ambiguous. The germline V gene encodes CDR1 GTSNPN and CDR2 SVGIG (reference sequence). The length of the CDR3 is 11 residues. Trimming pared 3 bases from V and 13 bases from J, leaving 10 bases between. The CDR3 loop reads CAWSLTRVLTF. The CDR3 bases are TGTGCCTGGAGCCTGACCCGGGTCCTGACTTTC.

The CDR3 nucleotides are TGTGCCAGCAGTGAAAACCAGGGGAATGAGCAGTTCTTC. It codes for CASSENQGNEQFF. The V and J genes are TRBV6-4 and TRBJ2-1; D perhaps matches TRBD1 (6 bases). Trimming took off 3 bases at V and 7 bases at J, with 10 bases between the two ends. This CDR3 has 13 residues. Looked up from germline, CDR1 is MRHNA and CDR2 is SNTAGT.

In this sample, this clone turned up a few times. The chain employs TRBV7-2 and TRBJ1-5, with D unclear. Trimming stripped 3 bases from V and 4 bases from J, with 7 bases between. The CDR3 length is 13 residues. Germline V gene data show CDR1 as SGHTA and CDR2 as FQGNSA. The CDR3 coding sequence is TGTGCCAGCAGCTTCAGGAAAAATCAGCCCCAGCATTTT. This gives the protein CASSFRKNQPQHF.

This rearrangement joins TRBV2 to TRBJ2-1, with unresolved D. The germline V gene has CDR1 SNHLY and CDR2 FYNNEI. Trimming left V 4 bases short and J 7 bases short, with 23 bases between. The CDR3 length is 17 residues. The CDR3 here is CASSGPKEESVGNEQFF. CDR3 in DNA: TGTGCCAGCAGTGGCCCAAAAGAGGAGTCGGTGGGTAATGAGCAGTTCTTC.